Below, 11 T cell receptor beta chains from the same sample are listed, as sequenced in a study of regulatory T cells in long-lasting Graves disease. Relying on iRepertoire HTBI primers and Arm-PCR of CDR3 regions, the team built TCR beta libraries. From the multiplex PCR reads, TCRdb called clonotypes with MiXCR, one entry per CDR3 protein. The profile shows 350,000 to 550,000 distinct CDR3 sequences, about a sixth of them singletons. The time point: newly diagnosed GD, antithyroid drugs for less than 3 months. RNA from PBMCs was the source of the TCR library. The data also belong to a second study, concerning T cells in Graves' hyperthyroidism and ophthalmopathy.

The sample in question was peripheral blood mononuclear cells (PBMCs), obtained at new diagnosis, from a patient treated with antithyroid drugs. These receptors all stem from a woman aged 18-29 years with Graves disease.

This clonotype was counted at least ten times. This chain links TRBV29-1 with TRBJ2-7; D is unresolved. CDR3 length equals 13 residues. Looked up from germline, CDR1 is SQVTM and CDR2 is ANQGSEA. Between the trimmed V and J ends, which lost 2 bases and 1 base, there was a span of 9 bases. CDR3 region: CSVERLLSYEQYF. Written as DNA, the CDR3 is TGCAGCGTTGAACGACTGTTGTCCTACGAGCAGTACTTC.

This clonotype occurred a few times. J is TRBJ2-7 and V is TRBV20-1; 9 nucleotides agree with TRBD2. Germline lookup yields CDR1 DFQATT and CDR2 SNEGSKA (reference sequence). The CDR3 consists of 17 residues. After removal of 2 bases from V and 2 bases from J, the junction contained 13 bases not matched to a gene. CDR3 amino acids: CSARTGILSGRPYEQYF. The CDR3 nucleotides read TGCAGTGCTAGAACAGGAATCCTTAGCGGGAGACCCTACGAGCAGTACTTC.

This clonotype appeared a few times. A far larger clone differs by one base, so this is likely a read error. The rearrangement links TRBV10-1 to TRBJ2-4, with 7 bases lining up with TRBD2. The CDR3 consists of 15 residues. Germline V gene sequence: CDR1 WNHNN, CDR2 SYGVQD (reference sequence). This chain's CDR3 is CASSESGGELDEQSF. The CDR3 DNA sequence: TGCGCCAGCAGTGAGTCGGGAGGGGAATTGGATGAGCAGTCCTTC.

J is TRBJ2-7 and V is TRBV3-1, with 15 bases that match TRBD2. The CDR3 runs 16 residues. CDR1 is LGHDT, CDR2 YNNKEL, per germline (reference sequence). Trimming cost V 5 bases and J 7 bases; bases outside gene matches: 9. CDR3 nucleotide sequence: TGTGCCAGCAGCGCCACCGGACTAGCGGGAGGGGGGGAGCAGTACTTC. It codes for CASSATGLAGGGEQYF.

This clonotype came up a few times. Sequence at one end of the junction differs from germline and may be a read error. V usage is TRBV6-2 or TRBV6-3 and J usage is TRBJ2-7, with D perhaps matching TRBD1 or TRBD2 (5 bases each). The CDR3 is 15 amino acids. Germline V gene sequence: CDR1 MNHEY, CDR2 SVGEGT. Here the CDR3 reads CASSYSGASSYKQYF. The CDR3 region has the DNA TGTGCCAGCAGTTACTCCGGGGCGAGCTCCTACAAGCAGTACTTC.

This chain links TRBV6-1 with TRBJ2-7; the match to TRBD1 covers 9 bases. The CDR3 consists of 15 residues. Germline V gene sequence: CDR1 MNHNS, CDR2 SASEGT. Trimming at V came to 7 bases and at J to 0 bases, leaving 7 bases not matched to a gene. Written as DNA, the CDR3 is TGTGCCAGCATCGGACAGGGGCGCGTCTCCTACGAGCAGTACTTC. Translation gives CASIGQGRVSYEQYF.

This clonotype was counted many times. The chain carries TRBV20-1 and TRBJ2-7; 10 nucleotides match TRBD2. With 3 bases clipped from V and 4 bases from J, the junction kept 6 bases outside the gene matches. Germline V gene data show CDR1 as DFQATT and CDR2 as SNEGSKA (reference sequence). The CDR3 is made up of 14 amino acids. The CDR3 loop reads CSASRSSGSYEQYF. Here the CDR3 DNA reads TGCAGTGCTAGTAGGTCTAGCGGGAGTTACGAGCAGTACTTC.

The chain couples TRBV14 to TRBJ2-3; TRBD2 might be the D (5 bases). The germline gives CDR1 SGHDN, CDR2 FVKESK. V dropped 1 base and J dropped 2 bases, with 10 bases sitting between them. The CDR3 extends over 15 amino acids. CDR3 sequence reads: CASSQVLDYTDTQYF. The CDR3 region has the DNA TGTGCCAGCAGCCAAGTACTTGACTACACAGATACGCAGTATTTT.

This clonotype has a count of ten or more. The chain recombines TRBV24-1 with TRBJ2-2; D perhaps matches TRBD1 (5 bases). Per germline, CDR1 KGHDR and CDR2 SFDVKD. The CDR3 contains 14 residues. Trimming shortened V by 8 bases and J by 0 bases, and 9 bases separated the two germline ends. As DNA, the CDR3 is TGTGCCACCAATCAGGGAACGAACACCGGGGAGCTGTTTTTT. Its protein product is CATNQGTNTGELFF.

This clonotype was counted only a few times. The V and J genes are TRBV3-1 and TRBJ2-7; no clear D gene. V was cut by 3 bases and J by 9 bases, with 21 bases left in between. The CDR3 contains 15 residues. Germline assignment: CDR1 LGHDT and CDR2 YNNKEL (reference sequence). This chain's CDR3 is CASSQVEETVVWQYF. The CDR3 DNA reads as TGTGCCAGCAGCCAGGTTGAGGAGACGGTGGTTTGGCAGTACTTC.

This clonotype was found many times. This chain uses TRBV6-1 with TRBJ2-2, with 9 positions matching TRBD1. V was pared by 6 bases and J by 5 bases, with 4 bases of the junction left unmatched. Germline V gives CDR1 MNHNS, CDR2 SASEGT. The CDR3 is 14 residues long. The CDR3: CASRGQGATGELFF. DNA for the CDR3: TGTGCCAGCAGGGGACAGGGCGCAACCGGGGAGCTGTTTTTT.